This T cell receptor (beta chain) appears in the sequencing data of a study of Ad26.COV2.S vaccination and SARS-CoV-2 variants. The overall study: Ad26.COV2.S shots went into the muscle once or twice, 56 days apart.

V gave up 7 bases and J gave up 2 bases, with 13 bases separating them. CDR1 is SGHDT and CDR2 is YYEEEE in the germline V gene. This CDR3 contains 14 residues. This clone was seen only once. Described treatment: roughly 18 received Ad26.COV2.S at low or high dose, single or two shots; about 5 received placebo; per-sample allocation not given. Sample collection was performed on day 63 after the first vaccine or placebo injection. Some clones are missing from TCRdb's copy, which holds only in-frame ones; the method was immunoSEQ multiplex PCR. This repertoire shows around 450,000 clones, about nine tenths found once; its top ten account for roughly an eighth.

The sequence was obtained from a person aged 18-60 years who received the Ad26.COV2.S COVID-19 vaccine or a placebo. This specimen consisted of peripheral blood, obtained in a trial of Ad26.COV2.S vaccine versus placebo. The chain is built from TRBV5-6 and TRBJ1-3; no clear D gene. DNA of the CDR3: TGTGCCAGCGTCCTGCGAGGACCTGGAAACACCATATATTTT. Residues: CASVLRGPGNTIYF.